The TCR beta chain under discussion was sequenced for a study of T cell responses to AZD1222 COVID-19 vaccine. General study points: In a largely white British group with more females than males, clonal diversity was possibly underestimated. It was only a handful of AZD1222 recipients who were seropositive at baseline. Researchers report vaccine-associated CD4 TCRs spanning spike, with dominance at 160-218 and 743-854.

Assay used: immunoSEQ multiplex PCR; TCRdb lists only in-frame clones, some missing. The sample consists of roughly 150,000 clones, around nine tenths of them appearing once. With regard to this clone: Its antigen is still unknown.

V was shortened by 2 bases and J by 2 bases, with 9 bases between the two germline ends. The CDR3 extends over 14 amino acids. Germline V gives CDR1 ENHRY, CDR2 SYGVKD. The sequencing used peripheral blood, collected after recovery from COVID-19. The sequence was obtained from an adult who had recovered from COVID-19. V gene TRBV10-3 combines with J gene TRBJ1-2; D unclear. CDR3 nucleotide sequence: TGTGCCATCAGTGAGAGAGGACCCAACTATGGCTACACCTTC. Its protein product is CAISERGPNYGYTF.